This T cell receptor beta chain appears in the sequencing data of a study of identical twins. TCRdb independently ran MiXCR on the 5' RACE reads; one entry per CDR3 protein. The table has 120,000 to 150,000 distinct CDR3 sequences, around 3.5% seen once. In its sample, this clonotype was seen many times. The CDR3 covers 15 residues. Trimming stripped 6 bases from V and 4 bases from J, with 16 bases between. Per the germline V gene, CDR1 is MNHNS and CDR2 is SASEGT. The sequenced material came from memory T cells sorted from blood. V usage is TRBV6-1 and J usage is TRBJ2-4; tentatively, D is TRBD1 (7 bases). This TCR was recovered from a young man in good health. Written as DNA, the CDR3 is TGTGCCAGCAGCCTCCAGGGGGGACAGAAAAACATTCAGTACTTC. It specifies CASSLQGGQKNIQYF.